This TCR beta chain is from a study of OX40 agonist ivuxolimab in advanced cancers. Profiling relied on immunoSEQ multiplex PCR, and the TCRdb table lists in-frame clones only, not all of them. The data hold around 76,000 clones, with 70% to 90% observed a single time. Autoimmune disease history or systemic immunosuppression disqualified patients. Drawing of blood for sampling happened at baseline, at cycle 4 day 1, and at cycle 7 day 1. The germline CDR1 and CDR2 sequences are LGHNA and YSLEER. This CDR3 has 17 residues. V was clipped by 2 bases and J by 10 bases; unmatched bases: 10. This TCR came from an adult with an advanced solid tumor such as melanoma, head and neck, liver or kidney cancer. This chain joins TRBV4-3 and TRBJ2-1, with 14 bases lining up with TRBD2. Source: CD4+ or CD8+ T cells sorted from blood, taken in a trial of the OX40 agonist ivuxolimab. CDR3 DNA sequence: TGCGCCAGCAGCCAACAAACGGGACTAGCGGGGGTTGAAGAGCAGTTCTTC. This sequence encodes CASSQQTGLAGVEEQFF.